A single sample is the source of the 18 T cell receptor beta chains below, sequenced in a study of low-dose radiotherapy and immunotherapy resistance in tumors. The TCRs were subjected to amplification over around 18 PCR cycles employing a constant-region primer in conjunction with a V-primer adapter. TCRdb ran MiXCR on the reads and lists one entry per CDR3 protein. The sample records tens of thousands of distinct CDR3 sequences, approximately 10% being singletons. Sample time point: before trial treatment. Sequences were derived from PBMCs, sampled before treatment. All receptors derive from a female donor with ovarian cancer.

This clonotype was observed at least ten times. This rearrangement joins TRBV11-2 to TRBJ2-7; D is uncertain. Trimming took off 1 base at V and 2 bases at J, with 9 bases between the two ends. The CDR3 has 14 amino acids. Germline V gene sequence: CDR1 SGHAT, CDR2 FQNNGV. CDR3 in amino acids: CASSLVGSTYEQYF. The CDR3 nucleotides read TGTGCCAGCAGCTTAGTAGGCAGTACCTACGAGCAGTACTTC.

This clonotype was observed at least ten times. The chain carries TRBV7-2 and TRBJ2-5; D is possibly TRBD1 (5 bases). There are 13 residues in the CDR3. CDR1 is SGHTA and CDR2 is FQGNSA in the germline V gene. The ends were cut back, 1 base at V and 6 bases at J, with 9 bases in the middle. CDR3 nucleotide sequence: TGTGCCAGCAGCTTAGTAGGGGAACAGACCCAGTACTTC. The encoded protein is CASSLVGEQTQYF.

This clonotype was recorded many times. The V call is TRBV3-1, the J call TRBJ2-1; 14 bases are a match to TRBD2. Germline assignment: CDR1 LGHDT and CDR2 YNNKEL (reference sequence). The CDR3 extends over 13 amino acids. J was trimmed by 16 bases and V by 4 bases; bases with no gene match: 6. Here the CDR3 DNA reads TGTGCCAGCAGCCCCGGGACTAGCGGGAGCCAATTCTTC. It specifies CASSPGTSGSQFF.

Many counts were recorded for this clonotype. The chain links TRBV19 to TRBJ2-1, with D possibly being TRBD1 (6 bases). This CDR3 has 17 amino acids. Looked up from germline, CDR1 is LNHDA and CDR2 is SQIVND (reference sequence). The ends were cut back, 3 bases at V and 7 bases at J, with 22 bases in the middle. The CDR3 region is CASSMRSPTPQGNEQFF. The CDR3 DNA sequence: TGTGCCAGTAGTATGAGAAGCCCAACCCCTCAGGGGAATGAGCAGTTCTTC. The entire variable domain, with the rest obtained from reference TRBV19 and TRBJ2-1, is as follows: DGGITQSPKYLFRKEGQNVTLSCEQNLNHDAMYWYRQDPGQGLRLIYYSQIVNDFQKGDIAEGYSVSREKKESFPLTVTSAQKNPTAFYLCASSMRSPTPQGNEQFFGPGTRLTVL.

Many counts were recorded for this clonotype. This rearrangement joins TRBV25-1 to TRBJ2-7; perhaps D is TRBD1 or TRBD2 (6 bases each). This CDR3 region has 16 residues. Germline V gives CDR1 MGHDK, CDR2 SYGVNS. The germline V and J ends were trimmed by 4 bases and 0 bases, with 16 bases remaining between them. This CDR3 is CASSATGAANSYEQYF. Written as DNA, the CDR3 is TGTGCCAGCAGTGCCACGGGGGCGGCCAACTCCTACGAGCAGTACTTC.

This clonotype was seen many times. CDR3 coding DNA: TGTGCCAGCAGCGTCTATCAGGACAATCAGCCCCAGCATTTT. Translated: CASSVYQDNQPQHF. J is TRBJ1-5 and V is TRBV5-5; D uncertain. The CDR3 contains 14 residues. Germline V gene lookup returns CDR1 SGHKS and CDR2 YYEKEE (reference sequence). Trimming stripped 4 bases from V and 3 bases from J, with 11 bases between.

This clonotype showed up many times. The V call is TRBV18, the J call TRBJ1-2; 11 bases align to TRBD1. V dropped 0 bases and J dropped 2; count of bases not matched to a gene: 11. The CDR3 contains 19 residues. Germline V gene data show CDR1 as KGHSH and CDR2 as LQKENI. CDR3 nucleotide sequence: TGTGCCAGCTCACCACCGGGCGGGACAGGGGGAGGATCGAACTATGGCTACACCTTC. Residues: CASSPPGGTGGGSNYGYTF.

This clonotype was seen repeatedly, ten times or more. The chain couples TRBV28 to TRBJ2-3; D not resolved. Germline assignment: CDR1 MDHEN and CDR2 SYDVKM. The V end lost 9 bases, the J end lost 0 bases, and 13 bases lay between the germline ends. The CDR3 extends over 14 amino acids. This chain's CDR3 is CASSPDASTDTQYF. The CDR3 nucleotides read TGTGCCAGTTCCCCGGATGCTAGCACAGATACGCAGTATTTT.

In its sample, this clonotype was seen once. The V and J genes are TRBV28 and TRBJ1-2; D call uncertain. The germline V gene encodes CDR1 MDHEN and CDR2 SYDVKM. Trimming cost V 6 bases and J 4 bases, with 15 bases left between them. CDR3 length equals 14 residues. The DNA of the CDR3 is TGTGCCAGCAGCCTTCGTATGGCAGGCTATGGCTACACCTTC. Residues: CASSLRMAGYGYTF.

This clonotype was recorded at least ten times. This chain uses TRBV5-1 with TRBJ1-1; D is ambiguous. The CDR3 contains 17 residues. Germline CDR1 and CDR2: SGHRS and YFSETQ. The ends were cut back, 3 bases at V and 1 base at J, with 19 bases in the middle. The CDR3 bases are TGCGCCAGCAGCTCCCAACCCGTGACATGGACGAACACTGAAGCTTTCTTT. It specifies CASSSQPVTWTNTEAFF.

There are many counts of this clonotype. The CDR3 nucleotides are TGCAGTGCTAGAGATCCCAAGGGGGCCTCTGACACTGAAGCTTTCTTT. The encoded protein is CSARDPKGASDTEAFF. The rearrangement links TRBV20-1 to TRBJ1-1; 7 bases are shared with TRBD1. There are 16 residues in the CDR3. V trimming: 0 bases; J trimming: 3 bases; junction bases outside the gene matches: 10. The germline V gene encodes CDR1 DFQATT and CDR2 SNEGSKA (reference sequence).

To note about this clonotype: A far larger clone is just one base off, so this is likely a read error. The gene calls are TRBV19 and TRBJ2-1, with 12 bases lining up with TRBD1. The CDR3 is 14 amino acids. Per germline, CDR1 LNHDA and CDR2 SQIVND (reference sequence). With V trimmed by 3 bases and J by 10 bases, 4 bases remained unmatched. CDR3 loop: CASSIGTGGAEQFF. The CDR3 DNA reads as TGTGCCAGTAGTATTGGGACAGGGGGCGCGGAGCAGTTCTTC.

This clonotype was detected many times. The chain carries TRBV18 and TRBJ2-3; 10 bases fit TRBD2. The germline V gene encodes CDR1 KGHSH and CDR2 LQKENI. The length of the CDR3 is 16 residues. Losses at the gene ends were 4 bases for V and 3 bases for J; bases not matched to a gene: 7. This CDR3 reads CASSRNSGGITDTQYF. The CDR3 DNA follows: TGTGCCAGCTCACGGAATAGCGGGGGGATTACAGATACGCAGTATTTT.

This clonotype was observed at least ten times. The chain has TRBV5-1 and TRBJ2-7, with 7 bases aligning to TRBD2. Germline CDR1 SGHRS, CDR2 YFSETQ. The CDR3 is made up of 15 amino acids. Unmatched junction bases numbered 8, after V lost 3 bases and J lost 2 bases. CDR3 protein: CASSSGTAGAYEQYF. The CDR3 DNA sequence: TGCGCCAGCAGCTCTGGGACGGCGGGGGCCTACGAGCAGTACTTC.

Note on this clonotype: This likely came from a read error, as a far larger clone is one base away. The chain links TRBV10-3 to TRBJ1-2; no reliable D call. The V gene's germline CDR1 is ENHRY and CDR2 SYGVKD. The V gene lost 3 bases and the J gene lost 8 bases, with 13 bases spanning the gap. This CDR3 comprises 13 residues. Written as DNA, the CDR3 is TGTGCCATCAGTGACGGGAGGGCCGGCGGCTACACCTTC. Protein product: CAISDGRAGGYTF.

The table lists this clonotype with many counts. V gene TRBV9 combines with J gene TRBJ2-1, with D unclear. The CDR3 runs to 13 residues. Germline CDR1 reads SGDLS; CDR2 reads YYNGEE. V shed 2 bases and J shed 1 base, with 4 bases lying between them. The CDR3 here is CASSVGSYNEQFF. CDR3 bases: TGTGCCAGCAGCGTTGGGTCCTACAATGAGCAGTTCTTC.

This clonotype has at least ten counts. V usage is TRBV3-1 and J usage is TRBJ2-1; D gene ambiguous. V was pared by 0 bases and J by 7 bases, with 4 bases between. The CDR3 is made up of 12 amino acids. CDR1 and CDR2 (germline): LGHDT, YNNKEL (reference sequence). The CDR3 spells CASSQDLNEQFF. Here the CDR3 DNA reads TGTGCCAGCAGCCAAGACCTGAATGAGCAGTTCTTC.

This clonotype was counted ten times or more. The J gene is TRBJ2-5, the V gene TRBV5-6; 10 bases are a match to TRBD2. The ends lost 3 bases at V and 7 bases at J; junction bases unmatched: 6. The CDR3 is 14 residues long. Germline values: CDR1 SGHDT, CDR2 YYEEEE. The CDR3 bases are TGTGCCAGCAGCTCGCAAGCGGGAGGGGGGACCCAGTACTTC. This gives the protein CASSSQAGGGTQYF. Full variable domain (outside the CDR3, taken from reference TRBV5-6 and TRBJ2-5): DAGVTQSPTHLIKTRGQQVTLRCSPKSGHDTVSWYQQALGQGPQFIFQYYEEEERQRGNFPDRFSGHQFPNYSSELNVNALLLGDSALYLCASSSQAGGGTQYFGPGTRLLVL.